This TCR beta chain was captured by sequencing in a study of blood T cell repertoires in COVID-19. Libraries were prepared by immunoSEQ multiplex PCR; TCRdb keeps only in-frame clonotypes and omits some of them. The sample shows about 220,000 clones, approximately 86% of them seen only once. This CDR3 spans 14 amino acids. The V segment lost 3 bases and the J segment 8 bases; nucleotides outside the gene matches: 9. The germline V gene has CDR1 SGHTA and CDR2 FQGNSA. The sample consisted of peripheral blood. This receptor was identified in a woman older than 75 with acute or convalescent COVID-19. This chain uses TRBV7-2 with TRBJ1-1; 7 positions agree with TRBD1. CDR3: CASSLNRGQGEAFF. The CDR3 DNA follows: TGTGCCAGCAGCTTGAACAGGGGTCAGGGGGAAGCTTTCTTT. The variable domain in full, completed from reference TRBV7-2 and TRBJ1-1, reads GAGVSQSPSNKVTEKGKDVELRCDPISGHTALYWYRQSLGQGLEFLIYFQGNSAPDKSGLPSDRFSAERTGGSVSTLTIQRTQQEDSAVYLCASSLNRGQGEAFFGQGTRLTVV.